The next 29 T cell receptor beta chains were all read from a single sample in a study of T cell responses to AZD1222 COVID-19 vaccine. Clones were sequenced by immunoSEQ multiplex PCR, and TCRdb holds only the in-frame ones, with some missing. The data contain some 250,000 clones, 94% of them singletons. This specimen was peripheral blood, taken 28 days after the second AZD1222 dose. The receptors stem from an adult who received the AZD1222 COVID-19 vaccine.

This chain connects TRBV19 to TRBJ1-1; a weak D match, TRBD1 (5 bases). This CDR3 comprises 14 residues. Trimming removed 5 bases at V and 0 bases at J, with 10 bases between. Germline V gene data show CDR1 as LNHDA and CDR2 as SQIVND (reference sequence). The CDR3 loop reads CASSQTALNTEAFF. The CDR3 DNA follows: TGTGCCAGTAGTCAGACAGCGCTGAACACTGAAGCTTTCTTT.

The chain carries TRBV5-1 and TRBJ1-2; TRBD1 is a possible D gene (5 bases). Germline assignment: CDR1 SGHRS and CDR2 YFSETQ. V dropped 4 bases and J dropped 4 bases, with 14 bases sitting between them. The CDR3 runs 14 residues. The CDR3 region has the DNA TGCGCCAGCAGCCTCGAGGGGCAGGGCTATGGCTACACCTTC. Encoded protein: CASSLEGQGYGYTF.

The chain uses TRBV19 and TRBJ2-7; 13 bases align to TRBD2. The V gene end was trimmed by 7 bases and the J gene end by 0 bases; junction bases not matched to a gene: 21. Per the germline V gene, CDR1 is LNHDA and CDR2 is SQIVND (reference sequence). The CDR3 covers 21 residues. Here the CDR3 DNA reads TGTGCCAGTAAGATGCTTCTCTCTGGACTAGCGGGAGCCCAGCCCTCCTACGAGCAGTACTTC. Translation gives CASKMLLSGLAGAQPSYEQYF.

In DNA form, the CDR3 reads TGTGCCAGCAGTAAAACTAGCGGGGGGGGCAATGAGCAGTTCTTC. As protein: CASSKTSGGGNEQFF. This rearrangement joins TRBV2 to TRBJ2-1; 13 bases align to TRBD2. Per germline, CDR1 SNHLY and CDR2 FYNNEI. This CDR3 spans 15 amino acids. V dropped 5 bases and J dropped 6; count of bases not matched to a gene: 4.

The V and J genes are TRBV6-6 and TRBJ1-2; D is perhaps TRBD1 (5 bases). The germline CDR1 and CDR2 sequences are MNHNY and SVGAGI (reference sequence). Trimming took 1 base from V and 6 from J, leaving 12 bases between them. The CDR3 is made up of 14 amino acids. CDR3 bases: TGTGCCAGCAGTTACTTGGACGGGACCGATGGCTACACCTTC. It is translated as CASSYLDGTDGYTF.

The chain has TRBV2 and TRBJ1-2; D might be TRBD1 (6 bases). V was trimmed by 0 bases and J by 8 bases, leaving 13 bases between them. The CDR3 consists of 14 residues. Looked up from germline, CDR1 is SNHLY and CDR2 is FYNNEI. This CDR3 is CASSEAGAGFGYTF. DNA for the CDR3: TGTGCCAGCAGTGAAGCGGGGGCAGGGTTCGGCTACACCTTC.

The chain uses TRBV30 and TRBJ2-3; 7 bases match TRBD1. This CDR3 is 15 amino acids long. Germline V gene data show CDR1 as GTSNPN and CDR2 as SVGIG (reference sequence). Trimming removed 4 bases from V and 4 bases from J; junction bases left unmatched: 11. Here the CDR3 reads CAWNRGGSAADTQYF. For the CDR3, the DNA is TGTGCCTGGAATCGAGGGGGCAGCGCGGCAGATACGCAGTATTTT.

This chain joins TRBV6-6 and TRBJ2-2; D could derive from TRBD1 or TRBD2 (5 bases each). Germline CDR1 and CDR2: MNHNY and SVGAGI (reference sequence). This CDR3 region has 13 residues. Trimming removed 10 bases from V and 1 base from J, with 10 bases in between. CDR3 bases: TGTGCCATCTCGGGGCTGAACACCGGGGAGCTGTTTTTT. The encoded protein is CAISGLNTGELFF.

The V and J genes are TRBV28 and TRBJ1-1; maybe TRBD1 (6 bases). V shed 5 bases and J shed 2 bases, with 21 bases lying between them. This CDR3 is 17 amino acids long. CDR1 and CDR2 from the germline V gene are MDHEN and SYDVKM. CDR3 loop: CASSPGWFKGGNTEAFF. DNA of the CDR3: TGTGCCAGCAGTCCAGGGTGGTTTAAGGGGGGTAACACTGAAGCTTTCTTT.

This rearrangement joins TRBV28 to TRBJ1-5; maybe TRBD1 (5 bases). V lost 8 bases and J lost 5, with 16 bases in between. The CDR3 spans 14 residues. Germline V lookup: CDR1 MDHEN, CDR2 SYDVKM. The CDR3 sequence is CASGSGLKDQPQHF. In DNA form, the CDR3 reads TGTGCCAGCGGTTCAGGGCTGAAGGATCAGCCCCAGCATTTT.

The genes are TRBV19 and TRBJ2-2; 7 bases align to TRBD2. CDR3 length: 12 amino acids. From germline, CDR1 is LNHDA and CDR2 SQIVND (reference sequence). V was clipped by 7 bases and J by 7 bases; unmatched bases: 3. The CDR3 DNA reads TGTGCCAGTACCCCGGGGGGCGGGGAGCTGTTTTTT. Translation gives CASTPGGGELFF.

The chain recombines TRBV11-2 with TRBJ2-7; maybe TRBD2 (5 bases). This CDR3 has 12 residues. CDR1 is SGHAT, CDR2 FQNNGV, per germline. V gave up 5 bases and J gave up 7 bases, with 12 bases separating them. This CDR3 reads CASSRIPGEQYF. CDR3 bases: TGTGCCAGCAGCCGGATTCCGGGGGAGCAGTACTTC.

The genes are TRBV4-1 and TRBJ1-1; tentative D call: TRBD1 (5 bases). The CDR3 runs to 15 residues. V shed 3 bases and J shed 0 bases, with 11 bases lying between them. The germline V gene encodes CDR1 MGHRA and CDR2 YSYEKL. CDR3 loop: CASSHRVVVNTEAFF. The CDR3, as DNA: TGCGCCAGCAGCCACAGGGTGGTAGTGAACACTGAAGCTTTCTTT.

The chain joins TRBV6-5 to TRBJ1-2; no reliable D call. Trimming removed 6 bases at V and 0 bases at J, with 8 bases between. The CDR3 has 13 amino acids. Germline V gene data show CDR1 as MNHEY and CDR2 as SVGAGI. The CDR3 DNA is TGTGCCAGCAGCTTGACCGCTAACTATGGCTACACCTTC. Protein product: CASSLTANYGYTF.

The chain uses TRBV9 and TRBJ1-5, with a tentative D call TRBD1 (6 bases). Per the germline V gene, CDR1 is SGDLS and CDR2 is YYNGEE. The CDR3 is 15 amino acids. Trimming shortened V by 1 base and J by 5 bases, and 13 bases separated the two germline ends. The CDR3 protein is CASSVTGTPDQPQHF. CDR3 coding DNA: TGTGCCAGCAGCGTAACCGGGACACCAGATCAGCCCCAGCATTTT.

Here the CDR3 reads CASSSLRSSDTQYF. The CDR3 DNA follows: TGTGCCAGCAGCTCCCTGAGGAGCTCAGATACGCAGTATTTT. The chain couples TRBV11-2 to TRBJ2-3; D gene ambiguous. The CDR3 covers 14 residues. V lost 4 bases, J lost 4 bases, and 12 bases lay in between. CDR1 is SGHAT, CDR2 FQNNGV, per germline.

The gene calls are TRBV29-1 and TRBJ2-7; 10 bases line up with TRBD2. Germline loops: CDR1 SQVTM, CDR2 ANQGSEA. The CDR3 sequence is 15 residues long. The junction had 8 bases not matched to a gene; V was cut back by 3 bases and J by 3 bases. In nucleotides, the CDR3 is TGCAGCGTTGATGGGGGGAGCGGGAGGGGCTACGAGCAGTACTTC. This sequence encodes CSVDGGSGRGYEQYF.

The chain combines TRBV5-5 with TRBJ1-1; TRBD1 is a possible D gene (6 bases). CDR1 is SGHKS and CDR2 is YYEKEE in the germline V gene (reference sequence). Trimming removed 3 bases from V and 4 bases from J, with 10 bases in between. This CDR3 comprises 13 residues. The CDR3 nucleotides are TGTGCCAGCAGCTCACAGGGATCCACTGAAGCTTTCTTT. Its translation: CASSSQGSTEAFF. Variable domain in full (rest from reference TRBV5-5 and TRBJ1-1): DAGVTQSPTHLIKTRGQQVTLRCSPISGHKSVSWYQQVLGQGPQFIFQYYEKEERGRGNFPDRFSARQFPNYSSELNVNALLLGDSALYLCASSSQGSTEAFFGQGTRLTVV.

This rearrangement joins TRBV5-1 to TRBJ1-1; no reliable D call. Trimming stripped 0 bases from V and 4 bases from J, with 10 bases between. This CDR3 region has 14 residues. In germline, CDR1 is SGHRS, CDR2 YFSETQ. This chain's CDR3 is CASSLEPMGTEAFF. The CDR3 region has the DNA TGCGCCAGCAGCTTGGAACCCATGGGCACTGAAGCTTTCTTT.

V usage is TRBV29-1 and J usage is TRBJ1-6; D is ambiguous. V lost 7 bases and J lost 4, with 8 bases in between. From germline, CDR1 is SQVTM and CDR2 ANQGSEA. This CDR3 is 12 amino acids long. The CDR3 DNA reads as TGCAGCGCCGACAAGTATAATTCACCCCTCCACTTT. It is translated as CSADKYNSPLHF.

The V call is TRBV12-3 or TRBV12-4, the J call TRBJ1-1; 8 nucleotides match TRBD1. J was trimmed by 11 bases and V by 2 bases; bases with no gene match: 7. There are 13 residues in the CDR3. CDR3 amino acids: CASSLYQGAMAFF. In DNA form, the CDR3 reads TGTGCCAGCAGTTTATATCAGGGGGCTATGGCTTTCTTT.

This rearrangement joins TRBV5-4 to TRBJ2-5, with 7 bases that match TRBD1. V was clipped by 0 bases and J by 5 bases; unmatched bases: 10. The CDR3 is 16 amino acids. Germline assignment: CDR1 SGHNT and CDR2 YYREEE (reference sequence). CDR3 in amino acids: CASSLDKGAWEETQYF. The CDR3 nucleotides are TGTGCCAGCAGCTTGGATAAGGGGGCGTGGGAGGAGACCCAGTACTTC.

The CDR3 bases are TGCGCCAGCTCCCCTAGGACAGAAAGCACAGATACGCAGTATTTT. This translates into CASSPRTESTDTQYF. V is TRBV5-1 and J is TRBJ2-3; D may be TRBD1 (6 bases). Per germline, CDR1 SGHRS and CDR2 YFSETQ. The CDR3 loop spans 15 amino acids. V shed 7 bases and J shed 0 bases, with 15 bases lying between them.

V and J are TRBV7-9 and TRBJ2-7; 8 nucleotides agree with TRBD1. Unmatched junction bases numbered 9, after V lost 5 bases and J lost 0 bases. Germline assignment: CDR1 SEHNR and CDR2 FQNEAQ (reference sequence). This CDR3 is built from 16 residues. The CDR3 reads CASSPQTGVSSYEQYF. CDR3 nucleotides: TGTGCCAGCAGCCCACAGACAGGGGTCAGCTCCTACGAGCAGTACTTC.

The J gene is TRBJ1-2, the V gene TRBV4-1; D uncertain. Germline CDR1 MGHRA, CDR2 YSYEKL. There are 15 residues in the CDR3. V lost 4 bases to trimming and J lost 8 bases, with 20 bases between them. The chain's CDR3 is CASSRVEKFGEGYTF. CDR3 bases: TGCGCCAGCAGCCGAGTGGAGAAATTTGGGGAAGGCTACACCTTC.

The chain carries TRBV28 and TRBJ1-2; D perhaps matches TRBD1 (5 bases). There are 13 residues in the CDR3. Germline V gene lookup returns CDR1 MDHEN and CDR2 SYDVKM. V lost 8 bases and J 7 bases, leaving 17 bases between the germline ends. CDR3 protein: CASHHKGYGGYTF. In nucleotides, the CDR3 is TGTGCCAGCCATCACAAGGGGTACGGTGGCTACACCTTC.

V and J are TRBV6-5 and TRBJ1-4, with a tentative D call TRBD1 (6 bases). Per germline, CDR1 MNHEY and CDR2 SVGAGI. V was clipped by 6 bases and J by 7 bases, with 15 bases between them. The CDR3 consists of 14 residues. CDR3 sequence (DNA): TGTGCCAGCAGCCCCCTCCGAGGGGGTGAAAAACTGTTTTTT. Translation gives CASSPLRGGEKLFF.

The chain uses TRBV2 and TRBJ2-4; 7 nucleotides line up with TRBD1. The length of the CDR3 is 15 residues. Germline lookup yields CDR1 SNHLY and CDR2 FYNNEI. The V segment lost 7 bases and the J segment 1 base; nucleotides outside the gene matches: 7. The CDR3 loop is CASNFDRAAKNIQYF. The CDR3 region has the DNA TGTGCCAGCAATTTTGACAGGGCCGCCAAAAACATTCAGTACTTC. Full variable domain (missing parts from reference TRBV2 and TRBJ2-4): EPEVTQTPSHQVTQMGQEVILRCVPISNHLYFYWYRQILGQKVEFLVSFYNNEISEKSEIFDDQFSVERPDGSNFTLKIRSTKLEDSAMYFCASNFDRAAKNIQYFGAGTRLSVL.

The chain combines TRBV28 with TRBJ2-2; 7 bases line up with TRBD2. V lost 2 bases, J lost 2 bases, and 8 bases stayed unmatched. The CDR3 spans 17 residues. Germline lookup yields CDR1 MDHEN and CDR2 SYDVKM. CDR3 nucleotide sequence: TGTGCCAGCAGTTTACCCCCTTGGGGGGGAAACACCGGGGAGCTGTTTTTT. It encodes CASSLPPWGGNTGELFF.